One sample yielded the 9 T cell receptor beta chains listed below, sequenced in a study of blood T cell repertoires in COVID-19 (dated by TCRdb to the early 2020s). Receptors were amplified or captured by the immunoSEQ multiplex PCR assay. Not all clones reach the TCRdb copy of this immuneACCESS table, which keeps in-frame sequences only. Checked studies attribute under half of the gap to unresolved V genes and leave the rest unexplained. The table for this sample lists approximately 350,000 clones; more than 70% of them were counted only once. Clones ranked in the top ten supply 3% of the sample. The sample consisted of peripheral blood. Receptors originate from a woman aged 25 to 39 with COVID-19, enrolled during active disease.

This chain connects TRBV28 to TRBJ1-1, with D perhaps matching TRBD1 (5 bases). CDR1 MDHEN and CDR2 SYDVKM come from the germline V gene. This CDR3 comprises 13 residues. With 9 bases removed from V and 5 bases from J, the gap between germline ends came to 16 bases. The CDR3 DNA is TGTGCCAGTTTACGGGCGGGGGGGACTGAAGCTTTCTTT. It codes for CASLRAGGTEAFF.

The chain uses TRBV24-1 and TRBJ2-1; a possible D gene is TRBD2 (5 bases). Germline assignment: CDR1 KGHDR and CDR2 SFDVKD. Trimming took 4 bases from V and 6 from J, leaving 21 bases between them. The CDR3 totals 17 residues. This chain's CDR3 is CATSDPTLGLGTNEQFF. CDR3 bases: TGTGCCACCAGTGACCCGACCCTAGGACTTGGTACCAATGAGCAGTTCTTC.

This clone was counted once. V and J are TRBV19 and TRBJ1-1, with TRBD1 identical over 8 bases. V was pared by 7 bases and J by 4 bases, with 8 bases of the junction left unmatched. Germline-derived CDR1 and CDR2 are LNHDA and SQIVND (reference sequence). The CDR3 runs 14 residues. CDR3 amino acids: CASKIPDRATEAFF. The CDR3 bases are TGTGCCAGTAAAATTCCGGACAGGGCCACTGAAGCTTTCTTT. Full variable domain (outside the CDR3, taken from reference TRBV19 and TRBJ1-1): DGGITQSPKYLFRKEGQNVTLSCEQNLNHDAMYWYRQDPGQGLRLIYYSQIVNDFQKGDIAEGYSVSREKKESFPLTVTSAQKNPTAFYLCASKIPDRATEAFFGQGTRLTVV.

This chain links TRBV6-5 with TRBJ2-5; D might be TRBD1 (6 bases). Per the germline V gene, CDR1 is MNHEY and CDR2 is SVGAGI. The CDR3 length is 15 residues. V was clipped by 2 bases and J by 6 bases, with 16 bases between them. DNA for the CDR3: TGTGCCAGCAGTTACGGGGACACGAATCGGAAGACCCAGTACTTC. It encodes CASSYGDTNRKTQYF.

The rearrangement uses TRBV28 and TRBJ1-3; the D gene is possibly TRBD1 (6 bases). Trimming stripped 2 bases from V and 0 bases from J, with 20 bases between. This CDR3 has 19 amino acids. Germline V gene lookup returns CDR1 MDHEN and CDR2 SYDVKM. The CDR3 region has the DNA TGTGCCAGCAGTTTAGCCCGAGGACAGTTCGTAAGCTCTGGAAACACCATATATTTT. It encodes CASSLARGQFVSSGNTIYF.

The chain employs TRBV18 and TRBJ1-3; D may be TRBD1 (6 bases). V lost 6 bases, J lost 0 bases, and 12 bases lay in between. Per the germline V gene, CDR1 is KGHSH and CDR2 is LQKENI. CDR3 length equals 15 residues. CDR3 DNA: TGTGCCAGCTCCCTGGACAGAAGCTCTGGAAACACCATATATTTT. It specifies CASSLDRSSGNTIYF. The full variable domain, in which reference TRBV18 and TRBJ1-3 provide the parts outside the CDR3, is NAGVMQNPRHLVRRRGQEARLRCSPMKGHSHVYWYRQLPEEGLKFMVYLQKENIIDESGMPKERFSAEFPKEGPSILRIQQVVRGDSAAYFCASSLDRSSGNTIYFGEGSWLTVV.

This clone was picked up one time. The J gene is TRBJ1-6, the V gene TRBV19; 9 nucleotides agree with TRBD1. The CDR3 consists of 15 residues. Germline CDR1 and CDR2: LNHDA and SQIVND (reference sequence). V lost 4 bases to trimming and J lost 10 bases; unmatched junction nucleotides: 8. The DNA for the CDR3 is TGTGCCAGTAGTAGACAGGGGGGGTTAGTCTCACCCCTCCACTTT. Amino acids: CASSRQGGLVSPLHF.

V and J are TRBV11-3 and TRBJ2-7, with 11 bases fitting TRBD1. The CDR3 loop spans 15 amino acids. Germline V gives CDR1 SGHNT, CDR2 YENEEA. Unmatched junction bases numbered 5, after V lost 2 bases and J lost 5 bases. The DNA of the CDR3 is TGTGCCAGCAGCTTAAGGGACAGGGGGTTTCACGAGCAGTACGTC. Its protein is CASSLRDRGFHEQYV.

J is TRBJ1-2 and V is TRBV28; perhaps TRBD1 as D (5 bases). Germline CDR1 reads MDHEN; CDR2 reads SYDVKM. V gave up 3 bases and J gave up 6 bases, with 14 bases separating them. The CDR3 length is 14 residues. As DNA, the CDR3 is TGTGCCAGCAGTTTTCGGGGGAGGATCCATGGCTACACCTTC. It specifies CASSFRGRIHGYTF.